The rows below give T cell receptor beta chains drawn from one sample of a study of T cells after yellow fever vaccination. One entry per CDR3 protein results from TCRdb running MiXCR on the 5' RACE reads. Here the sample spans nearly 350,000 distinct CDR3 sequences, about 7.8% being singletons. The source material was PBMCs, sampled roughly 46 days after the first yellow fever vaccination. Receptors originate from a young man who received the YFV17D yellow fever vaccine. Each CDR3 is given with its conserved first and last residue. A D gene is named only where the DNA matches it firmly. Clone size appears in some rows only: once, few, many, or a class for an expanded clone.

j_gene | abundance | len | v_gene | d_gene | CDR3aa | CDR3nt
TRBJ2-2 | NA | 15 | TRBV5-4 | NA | CASSYPVGHTGELFF | TGTGCCAGCAGTTACCCGGTAGGGCACACCGGGGAGCTGTTTTTT
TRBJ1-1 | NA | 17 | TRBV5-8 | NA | CASTGRSGGLANTEAFF | TGTGCCAGCACCGGAAGGTCGGGGGGACTGGCCAACACTGAAGCTTTCTTT
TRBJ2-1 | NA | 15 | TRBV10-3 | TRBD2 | CAISGLAGGYNKQFF | TGTGCCATCAGCGGACTAGCGGGGGGTTACAATAAGCAGTTCTTC
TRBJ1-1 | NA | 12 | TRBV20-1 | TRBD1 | CSANTGGTEAFF | TGCAGTGCTAATACAGGGGGCACTGAAGCTTTCTTT
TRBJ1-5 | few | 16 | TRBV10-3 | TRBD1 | CAISQGPGTGNQPQHF | TGTGCCATCAGCCAGGGGCCCGGGACAGGTAATCAGCCCCAGCATTTT
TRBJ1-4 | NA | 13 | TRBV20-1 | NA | CSARDENRVELFF | TGCAGTGCTAGAGATGAGAATCGGGTGGAACTGTTTTTT
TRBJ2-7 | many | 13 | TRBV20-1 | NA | CSARDRATFEQYF | TGCAGTGCTAGAGATCGGGCCACCTTCGAGCAGTACTTC
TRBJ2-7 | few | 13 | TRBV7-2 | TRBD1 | CASSSDRFSEQYF | TGTGCCAGCAGCTCGGACAGGTTCTCCGAGCAGTACTTC
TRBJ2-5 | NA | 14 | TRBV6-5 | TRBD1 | CASSWGDRGQTQYF | TGTGCCAGCAGTTGGGGGGACAGGGGGCAGACCCAGTACTTC
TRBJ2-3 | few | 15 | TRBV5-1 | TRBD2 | CASSYGLASTDTQYF | TGCGCCAGCAGCTACGGACTAGCGAGCACAGATACGCAGTATTTT
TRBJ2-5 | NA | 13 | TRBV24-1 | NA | CATSDIWQETQYF | TGTGCCACCAGTGATATCTGGCAGGAGACCCAGTACTTC
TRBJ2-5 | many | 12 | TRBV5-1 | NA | CASSRDRETQYF | TGCGCCAGCAGCCGGGACCGAGAGACCCAGTACTTC
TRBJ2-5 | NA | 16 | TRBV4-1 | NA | CASSQGGVAVQETQYF | TGCGCCAGCAGCCAAGGAGGGGTAGCGGTCCAAGAGACCCAGTACTTC
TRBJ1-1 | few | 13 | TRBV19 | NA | CASSGTLNTEAFF | TGTGCCAGTTCGGGGACATTGAACACTGAAGCTTTCTTT
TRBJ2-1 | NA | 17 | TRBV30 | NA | CAWSARFGEAKGNEQFF | TGTGCCTGGAGTGCGAGATTCGGAGAAGCTAAGGGGAATGAGCAGTTCTTC
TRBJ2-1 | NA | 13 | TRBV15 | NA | CATSRENGGEQFF | TGTGCCACCAGCAGAGAAAACGGGGGCGAGCAGTTCTTC
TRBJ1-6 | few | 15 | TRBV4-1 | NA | CASSQAGRLNSPLHF | TGCGCCAGCAGCCAAGCGGGACGTTTAAATTCACCCCTCCACTTT
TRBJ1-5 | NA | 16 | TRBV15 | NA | CATSKKDPAGNQPQHF | TGTGCCACCAGCAAAAAGGACCCCGCCGGCAATCAGCCCCAGCATTTT
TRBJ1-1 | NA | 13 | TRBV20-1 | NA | CSTNWEVNTEAFF | TGCAGTACGAACTGGGAAGTGAACACTGAAGCTTTCTTT
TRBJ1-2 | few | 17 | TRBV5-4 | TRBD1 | CASSLGGTGGKPYGYTF | TGTGCCAGCAGCTTAGGAGGTACAGGGGGTAAACCATATGGCTACACCTTC